Sequencing of this TCR beta chain was carried out in a study of shared clonotypes between healthy human individuals. The protocol was immunoSEQ multiplex PCR, while the TCRdb copy is restricted to in-frame clones and leaves out a portion. The sample records some 2,400,000 clones, approximately 96% being singletons. The clonotype was recovered from a man in his late teens or twenties in good health. Sequenced input: naive CD4+ T cells sorted from blood. The subset denotes: CD45RA+ positively selected.

DNA of the CDR3: TGTGCCAGCACGGGGGGCGGGGATCCGAGCTCCTACAATGAGCAGTTCTTC. Translation gives CASTGGGDPSSYNEQFF. The rearrangement links TRBV2 to TRBJ2-1; maybe TRBD2 (7 bases). The V gene lost 7 bases and the J gene lost 0 bases, with 19 bases spanning the gap. The CDR3 contains 17 residues. The germline V gene has CDR1 SNHLY and CDR2 FYNNEI.